This T cell receptor beta chain was recovered during a study of regulatory T cells in long-lasting Graves disease. CDR3 regions were amplified by Arm-PCR using iRepertoire HTBI primers to build TCR beta libraries. MiXCR, applied by TCRdb to the multiplex PCR reads, yields one record per CDR3 protein. The sample lists hundreds of thousands of distinct CDR3 sequences; about 20% were seen once. This clonotype was seen repeatedly, ten times or more. Documented time point: persistent/refractory GD, antithyroid drugs over 5 years with positive TRAb. Researchers made the TCR library from RNA that was extracted from PBMCs. Losses at the gene ends were 2 bases for V and 9 bases for J; bases not matched to a gene: 8. CDR1 SGHNT and CDR2 YENEEA come from the germline V gene. CDR3 length: 15 amino acids.

The sample in question was peripheral blood mononuclear cells (PBMCs), obtained when the disease was refractory, from a patient treated with antithyroid drugs. This receptor was identified in a female donor with Graves disease. V usage is TRBV11-3 and J usage is TRBJ2-1; 9 bases are shared with TRBD1. The CDR3 here is CASSLKGQGWSEQFF. In DNA form, the CDR3 reads TGTGCCAGCAGCTTAAAGGGACAGGGTTGGAGTGAGCAGTTCTTC.